The sequence of this T cell receptor (beta chain) was determined in a study of lymphopenia after photon versus proton radiotherapy. Study-level findings and limits: After the lymphocyte nadir, photon-treated repertoires showed oligoclonal expansion, especially of CD8+ Temra cells.

Comments on this clone: Its target is unknown.

CDR3 length equals 13 residues. The V gene lost 1 base and the J gene lost 8 bases, with 9 bases spanning the gap. Germline V gene sequence: CDR1 MDHEN, CDR2 SYDVKM. Only in-frame clones appear in the TCRdb table, and some are missing; sequencing was by immunoSEQ multiplex PCR. Of about 160,000 clones listed, approximately 90% are singletons. Here the sequenced sample was peripheral blood, taken from a patient treated with photon-based radiotherapy. The sequence came from a man aged 50 or older with gastric cancer. V is TRBV28 and J is TRBJ1-5, with D possibly TRBD1 on 6 matching bases. The CDR3 loop reads CASSLYQGKPQHF. The CDR3 bases are TGTGCCAGCAGTTTATATCAGGGGAAGCCCCAGCATTTT. Based on the CDR3 plus reference TRBV28 and TRBJ1-5, the full variable domain is DVKVTQSSRYLVKRTGEKVFLECVQDMDHENMFWYRQDPGLGLRLIYFSYDVKMKEKGDIPEGYSVSREKKERFSLILESASTNQTSMYLCASSLYQGKPQHFGDGTRLSIL.